The 21 T cell receptor beta chains below were found in one sample sequenced in a study of shared T cell receptors in the human thymus. Method: immunoSEQ multiplex PCR; TCRdb's copy keeps in-frame clones and lacks some. The sample lists some 760,000 clones; approximately 85% were seen once. The same sample was also used in a study of human thymus T cells.

Sequencing was carried out using thymocytes. These receptors were obtained from a girl less than two years old with a congenital heart defect.

This clone has just a few counts. The chain is built from TRBV7-8 and TRBJ2-7, with a weak D call TRBD1 (5 bases). The V gene lost 6 bases and the J gene lost 2 bases, with 20 bases spanning the gap. The CDR3 is made up of 16 amino acids. Germline lookup yields CDR1 SGHVS and CDR2 FQNEAQ. The CDR3: CASSIRKGFGTYEQYF. CDR3 nucleotides: TGTGCCAGCAGTATCCGAAAGGGGTTTGGGACCTACGAGCAGTACTTC.

V gene TRBV29-1 combines with J gene TRBJ1-3; D remains ambiguous. Trimming took 4 bases from V and 4 from J, leaving 20 bases between them. The germline CDR1 and CDR2 sequences are SQVTM and ANQGSEA. This CDR3 comprises 16 residues. The DNA of the CDR3 is TGCAGCGTTGGAAGTCACGGGAGGGAAAGGGGAAACACCATATATTTT. Protein sequence: CSVGSHGRERGNTIYF.

The DNA for the CDR3 is TGTGCCATCAGTGCGGGACAGGGGGCTTTGGGCAATCAGCCCCAGCATTTT. As protein: CAISAGQGALGNQPQHF. V gene TRBV10-3 combines with J gene TRBJ1-5; the match to TRBD1 covers 12 bases. The germline gives CDR1 ENHRY, CDR2 SYGVKD. V lost 4 bases to trimming and J lost 2 bases; unmatched junction nucleotides: 6. CDR3 length: 17 amino acids.

The rearrangement uses TRBV6-5 and TRBJ1-3; TRBD1 aligns across 7 bases. V shed 7 bases and J 4 bases; nucleotides not matched to a gene: 10. The CDR3 loop spans 15 amino acids. Germline V gives CDR1 MNHEY, CDR2 SVGAGI. The CDR3 reads CASTRRGGAGNTIYF. The CDR3 nucleotides are TGTGCCAGCACCAGAAGAGGGGGCGCCGGAAACACCATATATTTT.

V is TRBV20-1 and J is TRBJ1-5, with D uncertain. The CDR3 totals 11 residues. Trimming stripped 7 bases from V and 4 bases from J, with 8 bases between. Germline CDR1 reads DFQATT; CDR2 reads SNEGSKA (reference sequence). Here the CDR3 DNA reads TGCAGTGATCAGGTAAATCAGCCCCAGCATTTT. Its protein product is CSDQVNQPQHF.

The chain combines TRBV7-2 with TRBJ2-1; D is ambiguous. CDR1 is SGHTA, CDR2 FQGNSA, per germline. Trimming removed 4 bases at V and 2 bases at J, with 21 bases between. The CDR3 covers 18 residues. CDR3 coding DNA: TGTGCCAGCAGCTCCTCCAACGCGTTGCGTCTCACCTACAATGAGCAGTTCTTC. Its translation is CASSSSNALRLTYNEQFF.

The chain employs TRBV6-1 and TRBJ1-6, with D tentatively TRBD1 (5 bases). The CDR3 contains 13 residues. Per germline, CDR1 MNHNS and CDR2 SASEGT. V gave up 4 bases and J gave up 8 bases, with 9 bases separating them. CDR3 bases: TGTGCCAGCAGTGTACGGGGGGATTCACCCCTCCACTTT. This encodes CASSVRGDSPLHF.

The chain couples TRBV19 to TRBJ1-2, with D hard to call. V lost 3 bases, J lost 5 bases, and 10 bases lay in between. The CDR3 sequence is 13 residues long. In germline, CDR1 is LNHDA, CDR2 SQIVND (reference sequence). CDR3 DNA sequence: TGTGCCAGTAGTATGGCAGTCTCTTATGGCTACACCTTC. Amino acids: CASSMAVSYGYTF.

The chain uses TRBV19 and TRBJ2-2, with a possible D match to TRBD2 (7 bases). This CDR3 is built from 16 residues. From germline, CDR1 is LNHDA and CDR2 SQIVND (reference sequence). Trimming cost V 4 bases and J 5 bases, with 17 bases left between them. The chain's CDR3 is CASSRPPGGMTGELFF. As DNA, the CDR3 is TGTGCCAGTAGTAGGCCCCCGGGGGGCATGACCGGGGAGCTGTTTTTT.

The chain has TRBV13 and TRBJ1-1, with 9 positions matching TRBD1. The CDR3 runs to 14 residues. Looked up from germline, CDR1 is PRHDT and CDR2 is FYEKMQ (reference sequence). J was trimmed by 8 bases and V by 2 bases; bases with no gene match: 6. This chain's CDR3 is CASSLLYRGREAFF. In nucleotides, the CDR3 is TGTGCCAGCAGCTTACTTTACAGGGGGCGCGAAGCTTTCTTT.

V is TRBV7-2 and J is TRBJ2-7; the match to TRBD1 covers 8 bases. This CDR3 has 15 residues. Trimming at V came to 5 bases and at J to 5 bases, leaving 11 bases not matched to a gene. CDR1 SGHTA and CDR2 FQGNSA come from the germline V gene. CDR3 coding DNA: TGTGCCAGCAGCCCCCGGACAGGGAGCGCTGACGAGCAGTACTTC. Amino acid sequence: CASSPRTGSADEQYF.

This sequence joins TRBV7-9 and TRBJ1-1; 7 nucleotides align to TRBD1. V dropped 3 bases and J dropped 4; count of bases not matched to a gene: 5. Per germline, CDR1 SEHNR and CDR2 FQNEAQ (reference sequence). The CDR3 runs to 14 residues. CDR3 amino acids: CASSFTGAGTEAFF. The DNA for the CDR3 is TGTGCCAGCAGCTTTACAGGGGCGGGCACTGAAGCTTTCTTT.

CDR3 nucleotide sequence: TGTGCCAGCGGGACAGGGAAAGGCGAGCAGTACTTC. The encoded protein is CASGTGKGEQYF. The rearrangement uses TRBV10-3 and TRBJ2-5; 9 bases are shared with TRBD1. The DNA matches TRBJ2-7 better at its end, which makes the J call doubtful. Germline V lookup: CDR1 ENHRY, CDR2 SYGVKD. The CDR3 totals 12 residues.

The rearrangement joins TRBV27 to TRBJ1-4; D gene unclear. The CDR3 has 14 amino acids. The V and J ends lost 2 bases and 5 bases respectively, with 9 bases between them. Germline V gene lookup returns CDR1 MNHEY and CDR2 SMNVEV (reference sequence). The DNA for the CDR3 is TGTGCCAGCAGTTTAGTCGCCCGGAATGAAAAACTGTTTTTT. Its translation: CASSLVARNEKLFF.

The chain uses TRBV4-2 and TRBJ1-4, with 9 bases lining up with TRBD1. This CDR3 comprises 22 residues. Losses at the gene ends were 4 bases for V and 0 bases for J; bases not matched to a gene: 21. Germline V gene lookup returns CDR1 LGHNA and CDR2 YNFKEQ. The CDR3 region is CASSRNGTGMGGRFTTNEKLFF. The CDR3 DNA is TGTGCCAGCAGCCGCAACGGGACAGGGATGGGCGGTCGTTTTACAACTAATGAAAAACTGTTTTTT.

The chain joins TRBV5-4 to TRBJ2-7; D gene ambiguous. Germline V gene data show CDR1 as SGHNT and CDR2 as YYREEE (reference sequence). The CDR3 is made up of 15 amino acids. V dropped 6 bases and J dropped 1 base, with 17 bases sitting between them. The CDR3 protein is CASTRWADSSYEQYF. CDR3 nucleotides: TGTGCCAGCACCCGGTGGGCAGATTCTTCCTACGAGCAGTACTTC.

The genes are TRBV5-1 and TRBJ2-7; D might be TRBD1 (6 bases). Trimming left V 4 bases short and J 2 bases short, with 16 bases between. The CDR3 is made up of 15 amino acids. The germline V gene has CDR1 SGHRS and CDR2 YFSETQ. This CDR3 reads CASSAETGLPYEQYF. The CDR3 DNA follows: TGCGCCAGCAGCGCGGAAACAGGGCTCCCCTACGAGCAGTACTTC.

In this sample, this clone turned up once. V gene TRBV6-6 combines with J gene TRBJ1-5; TRBD1 is a possible D gene (5 bases). CDR3 length: 15 amino acids. V gave up 2 bases and J gave up 4 bases, with 12 bases separating them. CDR1 is MNHNY and CDR2 is SVGAGI in the germline V gene (reference sequence). Here the CDR3 DNA reads TGTGCCAGCAGTTACGCCCAGGGAGGTAATCAGCCCCAGCATTTT. Residues: CASSYAQGGNQPQHF.

The genes are TRBV6-1 and TRBJ1-3; TRBD1 might be the D (5 bases). CDR3 length equals 17 residues. Looked up from germline, CDR1 is MNHNS and CDR2 is SASEGT. Trimming stripped 1 base from V and 0 bases from J, with 13 bases between. CDR3 sequence reads: CASSEVTGPCSGNTIYF. The CDR3 nucleotides are TGTGCCAGCAGTGAAGTTACAGGCCCTTGCTCTGGAAACACCATATATTTT.

V usage is TRBV7-2 and J usage is TRBJ1-2; TRBD1 agrees at 8 bases. Unmatched junction bases numbered 4, after V lost 1 base and J lost 6 bases. The CDR3 extends over 14 amino acids. Germline assignment: CDR1 SGHTA and CDR2 FQGNSA. CDR3 region: CASSLVSGGNGYTF. The CDR3 nucleotides are TGTGCCAGCAGCTTAGTGTCAGGGGGCAATGGCTACACCTTC.

This clone was counted between two and nine times. This chain links TRBV29-1 with TRBJ2-1, with 8 bases aligning to TRBD1. The CDR3 extends over 12 amino acids. V shed 6 bases, J shed 8 bases, and the junction held 6 bases outside the gene matches. Germline loops: CDR1 SQVTM, CDR2 ANQGSEA. CDR3 residues: CSVTGEGYEQFF. The CDR3 DNA follows: TGCAGCGTGACAGGGGAAGGGTATGAGCAGTTCTTC.